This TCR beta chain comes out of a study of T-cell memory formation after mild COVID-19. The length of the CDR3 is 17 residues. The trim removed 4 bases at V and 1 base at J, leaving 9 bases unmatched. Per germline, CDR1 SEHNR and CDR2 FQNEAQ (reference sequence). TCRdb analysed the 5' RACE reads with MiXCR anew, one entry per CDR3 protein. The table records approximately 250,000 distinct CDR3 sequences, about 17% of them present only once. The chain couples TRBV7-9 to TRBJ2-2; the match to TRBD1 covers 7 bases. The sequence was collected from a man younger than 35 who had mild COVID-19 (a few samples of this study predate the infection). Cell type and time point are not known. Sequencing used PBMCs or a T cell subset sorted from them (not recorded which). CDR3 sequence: CASSSHFDRVNTGELFF. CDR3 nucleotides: TGTGCCAGCAGCTCCCATTTCGACAGGGTGAACACCGGGGAGCTGTTTTTT.